The subject of this entry is one T cell receptor (beta chain). Its antigen has not been determined. Within one base of it there is no much larger clone, and no base qualities were kept. The twin pairs came from the European Cystic Fibrosis Twin and Sibling Study Cohort, which recruited patients from about 160 CF clinics across 14 European countries. Both zygosity and CFTR genotype were checked in-house, and zygosity was tested with multiplex PCR across nine short tandem repeat loci. Each twin gave a peripheral blood sample, and clinical parameters were documented on that same day of blood sampling. Genomic DNA was isolated from peripheral blood cells with phenol/chloroform and kept in TE buffer at 4 degrees C. The data belong to a study of monozygotic twins with cystic fibrosis (dated by TCRdb to the early 2020s). Context from the whole study: Barcoded libraries were prepared with roughly 15 PCR cycles from roughly 3 micrograms of fragmented DNA. Twins were ranked among over a thousand cohort participants for weight-for-height and FEVPerc (FEV1 disease centile) on the day of blood sampling. To assess genetic influence on V and J gene usage, the study compared TCR beta repertoires within and across 16 monozygotic twin pairs with cystic fibrosis. Data for three of the twin pairs had already been reported earlier in a different context. Ten female and six male twin pairs, aged about 2.0 to 40 years (median roughly 9 years) and mostly children and adolescents, were included in the cohort.

TCR beta CDR3 regions were amplified by multiplex PCR with the immunoSEQ immune profiling system according to the manufacturer's instructions. An Illumina NextSeq system was used for sequencing. The original pipeline was this. Sequence data were processed on the immunoSEQ Analyzer platform, and clonality was calculated as the square root of Simpson's index of productive rearrangements. Similarity in V and J usage was quantified by Jensen-Shannon distance, and CDR3 generation probabilities were calculated with OLGA. Shared CDR3 sequences were searched in the immuneACCESS database (August 2020) and in VDJdb (December 2020). Here the immuneACCESS table is served through TCRdb, limited to in-frame sequences with V and J called. Missing clones are a known gap in these copies; in checked studies unresolved V genes cover under half, and the rest lacks a known reason. The V and J calls and clone size come from that table; D and trimming were worked out from the DNA. This sample is represented by tens of thousands of clones; approximately 96% of them were singletons. In total, the top ten clones hold approximately 3% of the sample.

The germline V gene encodes CDR1 MDHEN and CDR2 SYDVKM. The CDR3 spans 15 residues, from the cysteine through the phenylalanine. Here the CDR3 DNA is all that survives: 45 bases in frame from base 1. At the junction V is shortened by 2 bases and J by 2 bases, with 13 bases in between. The full study reports these points: Sharing of nucleotide-identical clonotypes was significantly greater within monozygotic CF twin pairs than between unrelated CF individuals (P = 0.000026, Mann-Whitney). In 13 of 16 pairs, V gene usage most closely resembled the co-twin's, and the same held for J usage in 8 of 16 pairs, a pattern suggesting genetic constraints. Simpson clonality was generally low (median around 0.01), suggesting a naive-dominated repertoire, with higher clonality in the most severely affected patients. The cohort was small, and the number of shared CDR3s showed no association with age, concordance or disease severity.

This receptor was taken from a girl aged 2 to 10 with cystic fibrosis. This sequence uses TRBV28 and TRBJ2-7; TRBD2 is perhaps the D gene, given 6 matching bases. The sequencing input was blood. The DNA sequence is given as TGTGCCAGCAGTTTAATAGCGGTTGATACCTACGAGCAGTACTTC. This gives the protein CASSLIAVDTYEQYF.